Following are 25 T cell receptor beta chains from one sample sequenced in a study of technical replicates of blood from four donors (dated by TCRdb to the late 2010s). Receptor libraries were prepared by the immunoSEQ multiplex PCR assay. The table was pulled from immuneACCESS by TCRdb, which kept in-frame rearrangements only. Such tables lose some clones; where checked, under half of the loss comes from unresolved V genes, and the rest has no known cause. A total of tens of thousands of clones appear in this sample, 96% of them only once. The ten largest make up roughly 0.35% of the sample. The sample taken for sequencing was T cells isolated from PBMCs. Receptors originate from a human donor in good health.

The J gene is TRBJ1-1, the V gene TRBV7-2; D is uncertain. V was cut by 1 base and J by 4 bases, with 10 bases left in between. The length of the CDR3 is 14 residues. Per the germline V gene, CDR1 is SGHTA and CDR2 is FQGNSA. The CDR3 is CASSLVGHSTEAFF. Here the CDR3 DNA reads TGTGCCAGCAGCTTAGTTGGGCATTCCACTGAAGCTTTCTTT.

The chain is built from TRBV10-3 and TRBJ1-1; D may be TRBD1 (6 bases). This CDR3 contains 15 residues. CDR1 and CDR2 (germline): ENHRY, SYGVKD. V was trimmed by 3 bases and J by 4 bases, leaving 15 bases between them. The CDR3 sequence is CAISDREGVSTEAFF. The CDR3 nucleotides read TGTGCCATCAGTGACAGAGAGGGGGTTAGCACTGAAGCTTTCTTT.

This sequence joins TRBV19 and TRBJ2-7; 7 bases agree with TRBD2. CDR1 is LNHDA and CDR2 is SQIVND in the germline V gene (reference sequence). The V segment lost 6 bases and the J segment 0 bases; nucleotides outside the gene matches: 2. The CDR3 loop spans 13 amino acids. CDR3 in DNA: TGTGCCAGTAGCCGACTAGCCTCCTACGAGCAGTACTTC. Residues: CASSRLASYEQYF. Combining the CDR3 with reference TRBV19 and TRBJ2-7 gives the whole variable domain DGGITQSPKYLFRKEGQNVTLSCEQNLNHDAMYWYRQDPGQGLRLIYYSQIVNDFQKGDIAEGYSVSREKKESFPLTVTSAQKNPTAFYLCASSRLASYEQYFGPGTRLTVT.

As concerns this clone: The germline gene is not matched at one end of the junction; a read error may be the cause. V and J are TRBV7-9 and TRBJ2-7; 9 bases map to TRBD2. Germline V CDR1 and CDR2: SEHNR, FQNEAQ (reference sequence). This CDR3 region has 12 residues. CDR3 sequence: CASSVAGAEQYF. The CDR3 coding sequence is TGTGCCAGCAGCGTAGCGGGAGCCGAGCAGTACTTC.

The chain joins TRBV19 to TRBJ2-7, with TRBD2 matching over 8 bases. The V segment lost 4 bases and the J segment 2 bases; nucleotides outside the gene matches: 4. CDR1 and CDR2 (germline): LNHDA, SQIVND (reference sequence). This CDR3 contains 14 residues. CDR3 protein: CASSRLAGAYEQYF. The CDR3 nucleotides are TGTGCCAGTAGTAGGCTAGCGGGTGCCTACGAGCAGTACTTC.

The chain recombines TRBV28 with TRBJ2-3, with a weak D call TRBD1 (5 bases). Trimming shortened V by 3 bases and J by 11 bases, and 12 bases separated the two germline ends. CDR1 is MDHEN and CDR2 is SYDVKM in the germline V gene. This CDR3 is built from 12 residues. The DNA for the CDR3 is TGTGCCAGCAGTTTCGTAGGGGTAAGGCAGTATTTT. Translated: CASSFVGVRQYF.

The CDR3 is CASSPGLAYEQYF. The CDR3 DNA reads TGCGCCAGCAGCCCCGGACTAGCCTACGAGCAGTACTTC. The V call is TRBV4-3, the J call TRBJ2-7; 7 bases map to TRBD2. The germline V gene encodes CDR1 LGHNA and CDR2 YSLEER. CDR3 length equals 13 residues. Losses at the gene ends were 4 bases for V and 2 bases for J; bases not matched to a gene: 2.

The rearrangement joins TRBV6-6 to TRBJ1-2; TRBD1 aligns across 7 bases. V trimming: 2 bases; J trimming: 8 bases; junction bases outside the gene matches: 5. Germline CDR1 MNHNY, CDR2 SVGAGI (reference sequence). The CDR3 is made up of 13 amino acids. CDR3 in amino acids: CASSYVTGDGYTF. The CDR3 nucleotides read TGTGCCAGCAGTTACGTTACAGGGGACGGCTACACCTTC.

The chain recombines TRBV7-2 with TRBJ2-3; 8 bases map to TRBD2. The CDR3 runs to 13 residues. Germline CDR1 is SGHTA and CDR2 is FQGNSA. V lost 7 bases to trimming and J lost 2 bases; unmatched junction nucleotides: 2. The CDR3 is CASKAGDTDTQYF. DNA of the CDR3: TGTGCCAGCAAAGCGGGAGACACAGATACGCAGTATTTT.

V and J are TRBV30 and TRBJ2-1; 10 nucleotides line up with TRBD2. Per germline, CDR1 GTSNPN and CDR2 SVGIG (reference sequence). With V trimmed by 4 bases and J by 8 bases, 5 bases remained unmatched. The CDR3 contains 13 residues. CDR3 bases: TGTGCCTGGACTAGCGGGAGAAACGATGAGCAGTTCTTC. As protein: CAWTSGRNDEQFF.

This sequence joins TRBV15 and TRBJ1-3; no clear D gene. CDR3 size: 15 residues. Germline CDR1 is LNHNV and CDR2 is YYDKDF (reference sequence). Trimming left V 9 bases short and J 4 bases short, with 19 bases between. The CDR3 spells CATSITDTGGNTIYF. DNA of the CDR3: TGTGCCACTTCGATAACTGATACCGGGGGAAACACCATATATTTT.

The rearrangement uses TRBV28 and TRBJ2-2; 8 positions agree with TRBD1. J gave up 7 bases and V 4 bases, and 11 bases lay outside the gene matches. CDR1 is MDHEN and CDR2 is SYDVKM in the germline V gene. The CDR3 runs 16 residues. CDR3: CASSWDRRLVFGELFF. Written as DNA, the CDR3 is TGTGCCAGCAGTTGGGACAGGAGGCTTGTCTTCGGGGAGCTGTTTTTT.

V is TRBV5-1 and J is TRBJ2-7; 13 positions match TRBD2. Trimming removed 3 bases from V and 1 base from J; junction bases left unmatched: 4. The CDR3 contains 16 residues. The germline CDR1 and CDR2 sequences are SGHRS and YFSETQ. DNA of the CDR3: TGCGCCAGCAGCTCCCGACTAGCGGGAGGTTCCTACGAGCAGTACTTC. This translates into CASSSRLAGGSYEQYF.

The chain recombines TRBV5-1 with TRBJ2-1; a possible D gene is TRBD1 (5 bases). Germline V lookup: CDR1 SGHRS, CDR2 YFSETQ. The CDR3 sequence is 14 residues long. Trimming shortened V by 4 bases and J by 9 bases, and 17 bases separated the two germline ends. The CDR3 coding sequence is TGCGCCAGCAGCCCGGCAGGGTATCTCGTTGAGCAGTTCTTC. Its translation: CASSPAGYLVEQFF. The variable domain in full, completed from reference TRBV5-1 and TRBJ2-1, reads KAGVTQTPRYLIKTRGQQVTLSCSPISGHRSVSWYQQTPGQGLQFLFEYFSETQRNKGNFPGRFSGRQFSNSRSEMNVSTLELGDSALYLCASSPAGYLVEQFFGPGTRLTVL.

This chain links TRBV19 with TRBJ2-7; tentative D call: TRBD1 (6 bases). The germline gives CDR1 LNHDA, CDR2 SQIVND (reference sequence). This CDR3 spans 11 amino acids. V gave up 9 bases and J gave up 6 bases, with 12 bases separating them. CDR3 protein: CASSQGSEQYF. The CDR3 DNA reads TGTGCCAGCTCGCAGGGGTCCGAGCAGTACTTC.

The V gene is TRBV19, the J gene TRBJ2-7; no definite D call. The CDR3 is 13 residues long. V was clipped by 3 bases and J by 0 bases, with 6 bases between them. Germline V gene data show CDR1 as LNHDA and CDR2 as SQIVND (reference sequence). The DNA for the CDR3 is TGTGCCAGTAGTATTACAGTCTCCTACGAGCAGTACTTC. It translates to CASSITVSYEQYF.

This clone was seen a handful of times. V and J are TRBV5-1 and TRBJ1-3, with D unclear. The germline V gene has CDR1 SGHRS and CDR2 YFSETQ. The CDR3 totals 16 residues. V was clipped by 0 bases and J by 1 base, with 11 bases between them. The CDR3 is CASSLEPIESGNTIYF. The CDR3 nucleotides read TGCGCCAGCAGCTTGGAGCCGATCGAGTCTGGAAACACCATATATTTT.

This chain joins TRBV27 and TRBJ1-1; 8 positions match TRBD1. This CDR3 is built from 12 residues. Trimming took 5 bases from V and 8 from J; bases not matched to a gene: 4. Germline CDR1 MNHEY, CDR2 SMNVEV (reference sequence). CDR3 DNA: TGTGCCAGCAGTCCAGGGGGCGCCGAAGCTTTCTTT. This gives the protein CASSPGGAEAFF.

The genes are TRBV2 and TRBJ2-3; tentatively, D is TRBD1 (5 bases). Germline V lookup: CDR1 SNHLY, CDR2 FYNNEI. Between the trimmed V and J ends, which lost 7 bases and 0 bases, there was a span of 14 bases. CDR3 length equals 15 residues. The CDR3: CASTRTSSSTDTQYF. The CDR3 DNA sequence: TGTGCCAGCACCCGGACAAGTTCTAGCACAGATACGCAGTATTTT.

The rearrangement joins TRBV10-1 to TRBJ2-1; TRBD2 matches at 9 bases. Germline lookup yields CDR1 WNHNN and CDR2 SYGVQD (reference sequence). CDR3 length equals 16 residues. After removal of 2 bases from V and 3 bases from J, the junction contained 5 bases not matched to a gene. CDR3 nucleotides: TGCGCCAGCAGTGAGGGGGCTAGCGGGATCTACAATGAGCAGTTCTTC. It specifies CASSEGASGIYNEQFF.

The chain couples TRBV4-3 to TRBJ1-5; TRBD1 agrees at 9 bases. CDR3 length: 15 residues. CDR1 is LGHNA and CDR2 is YSLEER in the germline V gene. V trimming: 0 bases; J trimming: 4 bases; junction bases outside the gene matches: 1. CDR3: CASSQETGGNQPQHF. In DNA, the CDR3 is TGCGCCAGCAGCCAAGAGACAGGGGGTAATCAGCCCCAGCATTTT.

The V and J genes are TRBV29-1 and TRBJ2-7, with 7 nucleotides matching TRBD1. V was pared by 7 bases and J by 5 bases, with 14 bases of the junction left unmatched. The CDR3 totals 14 residues. Germline loops: CDR1 SQVTM, CDR2 ANQGSEA. As DNA, the CDR3 is TGCAGCGCCACTATGGGCAGGGGGTTCGACGAGCAGTACTTC. Its translation: CSATMGRGFDEQYF.

The J gene is TRBJ2-3, the V gene TRBV6-5; TRBD1 is a possible D gene (5 bases). The CDR3 is 16 amino acids. From germline, CDR1 is MNHEY and CDR2 SVGAGI. V shed 2 bases and J shed 1 base, with 13 bases lying between them. The CDR3 sequence is CASSYTPETGTDTQYF. DNA for the CDR3: TGTGCCAGCAGTTACACCCCTGAGACAGGCACAGATACGCAGTATTTT.

The chain couples TRBV5-6 to TRBJ1-2; maybe TRBD1 (5 bases). The CDR3 is 15 amino acids. CDR1 SGHDT and CDR2 YYEEEE come from the germline V gene. The V gene lost 0 bases and the J gene lost 1 base, with 10 bases spanning the gap. The CDR3 spells CASSLGDSVNYGYTF. The CDR3, as DNA: TGTGCCAGCAGCTTGGGTGACAGTGTTAACTATGGCTACACCTTC.

The J gene is TRBJ2-4, the V gene TRBV30; 7 bases are shared with TRBD2. This CDR3 has 13 amino acids. The germline V gene encodes CDR1 GTSNPN and CDR2 SVGIG (reference sequence). The trim removed 2 bases at V and 6 bases at J, leaving 4 bases unmatched. CDR3 loop: CAWSKPSGNIQYF. In DNA, the CDR3 is TGTGCCTGGAGTAAACCTAGCGGAAACATTCAGTACTTC.